This T cell receptor (beta chain) was documented in a study of T-cell memory formation after mild COVID-19. Study as a whole: Clusters of TCRs were largely donor specific. Notes on the study in general: CD4+ contracting clones lay mainly in CM and EM, CD8+ ones in EMRA. Researchers could not confirm that second-wave clones peaking on day 37 targeted SARS-CoV-2. Day 15 to 85 contracting clones showed balanced CD4/CD8; later expanders leaned CD4+.

TCRdb ran MiXCR on the 5' RACE reads and lists one entry per CDR3 protein. The sample shows about 13,000 distinct CDR3 sequences, 16% of them seen only once. This clonotype appeared a few times. Antigen unknown. V was trimmed by 4 bases and J by 0 bases, leaving 11 bases between them. The CDR3 extends over 15 amino acids. Germline-derived CDR1 and CDR2 are MRHNA and SNTAGT. The sequenced sample consisted of PBMCs or a T cell subset sorted from them (not recorded which). The clonotype was recovered from a man aged 18 to 35 who had mild COVID-19 (a few samples of this study predate the infection). Cell type and time point are not known. The chain links TRBV6-4 to TRBJ2-3, with a tentative D call TRBD1 (5 bases). The chain's CDR3 is CASSARAYSTDTQYF. CDR3 DNA: TGTGCCAGCAGTGCCAGGGCTTATAGCACAGATACGCAGTATTTT.